Shown below are 32 T cell receptor beta chains from a single sample sequenced in a study of blood T cells in healthy people across ages. Next came a second PCR, run for about 6 to 11 cycles, which used a sample-barcoded 5' primer along with a J-beta primer mix. TCRdb redid the calling of the 5' RACE reads with MiXCR, one entry per CDR3 protein. The sample gives about 970,000 distinct CDR3 sequences, roughly half of which show up once; 20% to 25% is in the top ten. The sample was blood. These receptors all come from a woman aged 55-69 years in good health.

The V call is TRBV24-1, the J call TRBJ2-2; possibly TRBD2 for D (6 bases). The germline V gene has CDR1 KGHDR and CDR2 SFDVKD. CDR3 length: 14 amino acids. Trimming removed 7 bases at V and 1 base at J, with 9 bases between. DNA for the CDR3: TGTGCCACCAGCCCCGGGGGGAACACCGGGGAGCTGTTTTTT. This sequence encodes CATSPGGNTGELFF.

The chain recombines TRBV6-5 with TRBJ2-1; 10 bases are a match to TRBD2. V gave up 0 bases and J gave up 6 bases; unmatched junction bases: 11. Germline-derived CDR1 and CDR2 are MNHEY and SVGAGI. CDR3 length: 18 amino acids. The DNA for the CDR3 is TGTGCCAGCAGTTACTCGAAATTTAGAAGCGGGAGGGCCAATGAGCAGTTCTTC. Its translation: CASSYSKFRSGRANEQFF.

The chain joins TRBV27 to TRBJ2-7; TRBD1 matches at 8 bases. Per germline, CDR1 MNHEY and CDR2 SMNVEV (reference sequence). The junction had 9 bases not matched to a gene; V was cut back by 5 bases and J by 3 bases. The length of the CDR3 is 15 residues. The CDR3 nucleotides are TGTGCCAGCAGTCCAGGGGGCGGAATGCTCTACGAGCAGTACTTC. It translates to CASSPGGGMLYEQYF.

CDR3: CASSPGTGEQFF. CDR3 coding DNA: TGTGCCAGCTCACCAGGGACCGGGGAGCAGTTCTTC. The V gene is TRBV18, the J gene TRBJ2-1; D assignment may be TRBD1 or TRBD2 (5 bases each). Trimming took 2 bases from V and 10 from J, leaving 9 bases between them. The CDR3 is 12 residues long. Germline assignment: CDR1 KGHSH and CDR2 LQKENI.

This chain connects TRBV29-1 to TRBJ2-7, with 8 bases matching TRBD2. V lost 1 base to trimming and J lost 2 bases; unmatched junction nucleotides: 7. There are 15 residues in the CDR3. Per germline, CDR1 SQVTM and CDR2 ANQGSEA. The CDR3 loop is CSVEGTTSDTYEQYF. The DNA of the CDR3 is TGCAGCGTTGAAGGGACGACTAGCGACACCTACGAGCAGTACTTC.

The rearrangement uses TRBV12-3 or TRBV12-4 and TRBJ2-5; perhaps TRBD2 as D (6 bases). CDR3 size: 15 residues. Trimming shortened V by 2 bases and J by 1 base, and 11 bases separated the two germline ends. In DNA form, the CDR3 reads TGTGCCAGCAGTTTATCCCGGGACTCCCAAGAGACCCAGTACTTC. Protein sequence: CASSLSRDSQETQYF.

This clonotype came up many times. V gene TRBV6-6 combines with J gene TRBJ2-5; D is ambiguous. V was trimmed by 2 bases and J by 5 bases, leaving 6 bases between them. This CDR3 is 12 amino acids long. The germline CDR1 and CDR2 sequences are MNHNY and SVGAGI (reference sequence). The CDR3 protein is CASSYGVETQYF. CDR3 nucleotides: TGTGCCAGCAGTTACGGGGTGGAGACCCAGTACTTC.

The chain's CDR3 is CASSPGRASYEQYF. The DNA of the CDR3 is TGTGCCAGCTCACCAGGGAGGGCGTCCTACGAGCAGTACTTC. The chain is built from TRBV18 and TRBJ2-7; 7 positions agree with TRBD2. Germline values: CDR1 KGHSH, CDR2 LQKENI. CDR3 length: 14 amino acids. With V trimmed by 2 bases and J by 1 base, 2 bases remained unmatched.

This rearrangement joins TRBV20-1 to TRBJ2-7; no clear D. The germline gives CDR1 DFQATT, CDR2 SNEGSKA (reference sequence). Trimming pared 0 bases from V and 0 bases from J, leaving 12 bases between. The CDR3 is made up of 15 amino acids. The CDR3 nucleotides are TGCAGTGCTAGAGATCTAAAGGACCTCTCCTACGAGCAGTACTTC. Protein: CSARDLKDLSYEQYF.

The genes are TRBV5-6 and TRBJ2-5; the D is unclear. The V gene's germline CDR1 is SGHDT and CDR2 YYEEEE. This CDR3 is 16 amino acids long. V lost 4 bases and J lost 1, with 17 bases in between. This CDR3 reads CASSTVGVRAQETQYF. DNA for the CDR3: TGTGCCAGCAGCACGGTTGGTGTAAGGGCCCAAGAGACCCAGTACTTC.

J is TRBJ1-5 and V is TRBV20-1; 7 bases line up with TRBD1. This CDR3 contains 17 residues. The junction had 18 bases not matched to a gene; V was cut back by 4 bases and J by 6 bases. The germline CDR1 and CDR2 sequences are DFQATT and SNEGSKA (reference sequence). CDR3 amino acids: CSATGGVGQPGFQPQHF. The CDR3 DNA follows: TGCAGTGCTACCGGTGGGGTGGGACAGCCCGGTTTTCAGCCCCAGCATTTT.

This clonotype was seen repeatedly, ten times or more. The DNA for the CDR3 is TGCGCCAGCAGCCTCACTCATACGGGGGTCTCACCCCTCCACTTT. It translates to CASSLTHTGVSPLHF. The chain has TRBV4-3 and TRBJ1-6; possibly TRBD1 for D (5 bases). Between the trimmed V and J ends, which lost 4 bases and 10 bases, there was a span of 17 bases. The CDR3 covers 15 residues. Germline assignment: CDR1 LGHNA and CDR2 YSLEER.

For this clonotype: One junction end does not reproduce the germline sequence, and a read error may be involved. The rearrangement uses TRBV6-2 or TRBV6-3 and TRBJ2-7; D is unclear. From germline, CDR1 is MNHEY and CDR2 SVGEGT. The CDR3 covers 13 residues. The DNA for the CDR3 is TGTGCCAGCAGTGACTCGGCCCACTACGAGCAGTACTTC. This sequence encodes CASSDSAHYEQYF.

This chain links TRBV7-2 with TRBJ2-1, with TRBD2 as a possible D gene (6 bases). Germline loops: CDR1 SGHTA, CDR2 FQGNSA. With 0 bases removed from V and 0 bases from J, the gap between germline ends came to 12 bases. The CDR3 has 17 residues. In nucleotides, the CDR3 is TGTGCCAGCAGCTTAGCTTGGGGGAGGAGCTCCTACAATGAGCAGTTCTTC. Translation: CASSLAWGRSSYNEQFF.

This clonotype was detected a few times. The genes are TRBV4-3 and TRBJ2-3; 7 nucleotides agree with TRBD1. The CDR3 extends over 16 amino acids. CDR1 and CDR2 (germline): LGHNA, YSLEER. V lost 0 bases to trimming and J lost 2 bases; unmatched junction nucleotides: 5. CDR3: CASSQDQGQTTDTQYF. The CDR3 coding sequence is TGCGCCAGCAGCCAAGATCAGGGACAGACCACAGATACGCAGTATTTT.

The chain employs TRBV5-4 and TRBJ2-5, with TRBD1 matching 7 bases. Trimming cost V 1 base and J 10 bases; bases outside gene matches: 7. Germline loops: CDR1 SGHNT, CDR2 YYREEE (reference sequence). This CDR3 has 13 residues. CDR3 amino acids: CASSLSPGDSQYF. The CDR3 nucleotides read TGTGCCAGCAGCTTGTCCCCCGGGGACAGCCAGTACTTC.

This clonotype has a single count. The genes are TRBV9 and TRBJ2-2; maybe TRBD2 (5 bases). CDR1 is SGDLS and CDR2 is YYNGEE in the germline V gene. Trimming left V 0 bases short and J 4 bases short, with 7 bases between. The CDR3 sequence is 14 residues long. The CDR3 DNA follows: TGTGCCAGCAGCGTAGTCGGGGTCACCGGGGAGCTGTTTTTT. Translation: CASSVVGVTGELFF.

The CDR3 sequence is CASSPRPYQAGTGELFF. The DNA for the CDR3 is TGCGCCAGCAGCCCGAGGCCCTACCAGGCAGGAACCGGGGAGCTGTTTTTT. J is TRBJ2-2 and V is TRBV5-1; unclear D gene. Trimming shortened V by 4 bases and J by 5 bases, and 21 bases separated the two germline ends. CDR3 length: 17 amino acids. Germline values: CDR1 SGHRS, CDR2 YFSETQ.

This clonotype was observed a few times. The chain is built from TRBV12-3 or TRBV12-4 and TRBJ2-7; TRBD2 matches 8 bases. This CDR3 spans 16 amino acids. Germline trimming cut 4 bases from V and 2 bases from J; bases unmatched to any gene: 10. The chain's CDR3 is CASSSPRGTRPYEQYF. CDR3 sequence (DNA): TGTGCCAGCAGTTCCCCGCGAGGGACTAGACCCTACGAGCAGTACTTC.

The J gene is TRBJ2-5, the V gene TRBV27, with 7 bases lining up with TRBD1. With V trimmed by 6 bases and J by 2 bases, 9 bases remained unmatched. Germline CDR1 is MNHEY and CDR2 is SMNVEV (reference sequence). The CDR3 covers 15 residues. CDR3 coding DNA: TGTGCCAGCAGCCCTGACCCGACAGGGCAAGAGACCCAGTACTTC. Translation gives CASSPDPTGQETQYF.

This clonotype was recorded a few times. The chain employs TRBV29-1 and TRBJ2-3; no reliable D call. CDR3 length: 12 residues. Per the germline V gene, CDR1 is SQVTM and CDR2 is ANQGSEA. V lost 7 bases and J lost 6, with 14 bases in between. CDR3 in DNA: TGCAGCGCCCGTGGATCCGGGGATACGCAGTATTTT. As protein: CSARGSGDTQYF.

The gene calls are TRBV5-1 and TRBJ2-1; 10 nucleotides match TRBD2. V trimming: 6 bases; J trimming: 4 bases; junction bases outside the gene matches: 7. The CDR3 spans 15 residues. In germline, CDR1 is SGHRS, CDR2 YFSETQ. For the CDR3, the DNA is TGCGCCAGCAACCCAAGCGGGGGGGCTTACAATGAGCAGTTCTTC. It encodes CASNPSGGAYNEQFF. Drawing the rest from reference TRBV5-1 and TRBJ2-1, the complete variable domain is KAGVTQTPRYLIKTRGQQVTLSCSPISGHRSVSWYQQTPGQGLQFLFEYFSETQRNKGNFPGRFSGRQFSNSRSEMNVSTLELGDSALYLCASNPSGGAYNEQFFGPGTRLTVL.

This clonotype was observed a few times. The chain uses TRBV5-4 and TRBJ2-7; 7 nucleotides agree with TRBD1. The CDR3 length is 13 residues. Trimming removed 4 bases from V and 7 bases from J; junction bases left unmatched: 8. Per the germline V gene, CDR1 is SGHNT and CDR2 is YYREEE (reference sequence). The CDR3 region has the DNA TGTGCCAGCAGCCGGGACAGTCGGTGGGAGCAGTACTTC. Encoded protein: CASSRDSRWEQYF.

This clonotype was found a few times. The chain combines TRBV12-3 or TRBV12-4 with TRBJ2-3; 7 positions match TRBD1. Trimming cost V 10 bases and J 2 bases; bases outside gene matches: 9. CDR3 size: 14 residues. As DNA, the CDR3 is TGTGCCACCCAAACAGGGGCCCTCACAGATACGCAGTATTTT. Amino acid sequence: CATQTGALTDTQYF.

V and J are TRBV11-2 and TRBJ2-3, with no clear D. Deletions cut 7 bases from V and 0 bases from J, with 17 bases between. CDR1 and CDR2 (germline): SGHAT, FQNNGV. The CDR3 sequence is 16 residues long. The CDR3 loop reads CASTFLPQASTDTQYF. The DNA for the CDR3 is TGTGCCAGCACCTTCCTCCCCCAGGCTAGCACAGATACGCAGTATTTT.

The rearrangement uses TRBV4-2 and TRBJ1-1; TRBD1 agrees at 7 bases. CDR1 and CDR2 from the germline V gene are LGHNA and YNFKEQ. Unmatched junction bases numbered 7, after V lost 1 base and J lost 5 bases. The CDR3 consists of 15 residues. Here the CDR3 DNA reads TGTGCCAGCAGCCAAGGGAGCCAGGGGGGGACTGAAGCTTTCTTT. It codes for CASSQGSQGGTEAFF.

V and J are TRBV4-1 and TRBJ2-1, with 7 bases lining up with TRBD2. The CDR3 runs 16 residues. V shed 2 bases and J 4 bases; nucleotides not matched to a gene: 8. Germline V gene data show CDR1 as MGHRA and CDR2 as YSYEKL. The CDR3 sequence is CASSQISGARYNEQFF. DNA for the CDR3: TGCGCCAGCAGCCAAATAAGCGGGGCCCGATACAATGAGCAGTTCTTC.

This sequence joins TRBV15 and TRBJ2-5, with 10 bases identical to TRBD2. Germline loops: CDR1 LNHNV, CDR2 YYDKDF (reference sequence). The trim removed 5 bases at V and 4 bases at J, leaving 16 bases unmatched. The CDR3 contains 18 residues. CDR3 sequence (DNA): TGTGCCACCAGCCCCCAAAACCCCCCGGGACTAGCGCGAGAGACCCAGTACTTC. This codes for CATSPQNPPGLARETQYF.

The chain couples TRBV28 to TRBJ2-7; the match to TRBD2 covers 8 bases. Trimming at V came to 6 bases and at J to 0 bases, leaving 10 bases not matched to a gene. The CDR3 length is 16 residues. The germline V gene has CDR1 MDHEN and CDR2 SYDVKM. DNA of the CDR3: TGTGCCAGCAGCTCGGCGGTAGCGGGAAGCTCCTACGAGCAGTACTTC. It is translated as CASSSAVAGSSYEQYF.

A few counts support this clonotype. The chain links TRBV4-1 to TRBJ1-2; 7 bases map to TRBD1. Germline assignment: CDR1 MGHRA and CDR2 YSYEKL. The CDR3 sequence is 15 residues long. The J segment lost 8 bases and the V segment lost 1 base, leaving 10 bases of the junction unmatched. The CDR3 spells CASSQAAGTAEGYTF. DNA for the CDR3: TGCGCCAGCAGCCAAGCGGCCGGGACAGCGGAGGGCTACACCTTC.

V is TRBV2 and J is TRBJ2-1; weak D call: TRBD2 (5 bases). Trimming pared 6 bases from V and 0 bases from J, leaving 15 bases between. This CDR3 has 16 residues. Looked up from germline, CDR1 is SNHLY and CDR2 is FYNNEI. The CDR3 reads CASREASPSSYNEQFF. The DNA of the CDR3 is TGTGCCAGCAGGGAGGCTAGCCCGAGCTCCTACAATGAGCAGTTCTTC.

The chain combines TRBV5-1 with TRBJ2-2; 9 bases are shared with TRBD1. V trimming: 5 bases; J trimming: 4 bases; junction bases outside the gene matches: 9. The germline gives CDR1 SGHRS, CDR2 YFSETQ. The CDR3 spans 16 residues. The CDR3: CASSSTGTGPTGELFF. The DNA of the CDR3 is TGCGCCAGCAGTTCGACCGGGACAGGGCCCACCGGGGAGCTGTTTTTT.